The source of this T cell receptor beta chain is a study of identifying expanded T cells in peripheral blood. Trimming pared 6 bases from V and 7 bases from J, leaving 12 bases between. CDR1 and CDR2 from the germline V gene are DFQATT and SNEGSKA (reference sequence). The CDR3 has 11 residues. TCRdb's copy holds only in-frame clones and misses some; the assay was immunoSEQ multiplex PCR. The data show about 100,000 clones, about 87% seen once. This receptor was obtained from a person between 18 and 75 years old in good health. Sequencing used blood. The chain employs TRBV20-1 and TRBJ2-5; D is undetermined. The CDR3 loop is CSAPLGGTQYF. CDR3 sequence (DNA): TGCAGTGCCCCCCTGGGTGGGACCCAGTACTTC.